Listed below are T cell receptor beta chains from one sample, sequenced in a study of post-analysis software for immune sequencing data. TCRdb recomputed calls from the PCR reads with MiXCR, one row per CDR3 protein. The sample has some 890,000 distinct CDR3 sequences; 53% are singletons. What was sequenced was blood. The origin of the receptors is a girl aged 5-17 years with multiple sclerosis. Both conserved end residues are part of each CDR3. The D gene is left open where the match is weak. Size tells how often a clone was seen (once, few, many) or the class of an expanded clone, and some rows leave it out.

v_call: TRBV5-1
d_call: NA
clone_size: NA
j_call: TRBJ1-2
cdr3_nt: TGCGCCAGCAGCTGGGACCAGTTTAACTATGGCTACACCTTC
cdr3_aa: CASSWDQFNYGYTF

v_call: TRBV20-1
d_call: TRBD2
clone_size: few
j_call: TRBJ2-3
cdr3_nt: TGCAGTGCTAGACCGGGACTACGTGATAAGGATACGCAGTATTTT
cdr3_aa: CSARPGLRDKDTQYF

v_call: TRBV5-5
d_call: NA
clone_size: NA
j_call: TRBJ2-1
cdr3_nt: TGTGCCAGCAGCGTGGACCCAGGCTACAATGAGCAGTTCTTC
cdr3_aa: CASSVDPGYNEQFF

v_call: TRBV20-1
d_call: NA
clone_size: NA
j_call: TRBJ2-7
cdr3_nt: TGCAGTGCTAGCGGGAGCCCCAGCTACGAGCAGTACTTC
cdr3_aa: CSASGSPSYEQYF

v_call: TRBV7-3
d_call: NA
clone_size: NA
j_call: TRBJ2-3
cdr3_nt: TGTGCCAGCAGCTTAAACACTAGGGGGTGGATGCAGTATTTT
cdr3_aa: CASSLNTRGWMQYF

v_call: TRBV6-5
d_call: NA
clone_size: NA
j_call: TRBJ2-1
cdr3_nt: TGTGCCAGCAGTTACACGCTTCAGGGGGGTCTCTCCTACAATGAGCAGTTCTTC
cdr3_aa: CASSYTLQGGLSYNEQFF

v_call: TRBV6-5
d_call: NA
clone_size: NA
j_call: TRBJ1-2
cdr3_nt: TGTGCCAGCAGTATCGACTCCCCCTGGGGCTACACCTTC
cdr3_aa: CASSIDSPWGYTF

v_call: TRBV5-5
d_call: TRBD1
clone_size: NA
j_call: TRBJ2-4
cdr3_nt: TGTGTCAGCAGCCCCGACAGGGTAAAAAACATTCAGTACTTC
cdr3_aa: CVSSPDRVKNIQYF

v_call: TRBV7-2
d_call: NA
clone_size: NA
j_call: TRBJ2-7
cdr3_nt: TGTGCCAGCAGCACGGCTTTCTCCTACGAGCAGTACTTC
cdr3_aa: CASSTAFSYEQYF

v_call: TRBV20-1
d_call: TRBD2
clone_size: once
j_call: TRBJ2-3
cdr3_nt: TGCAGTGCAGCGGGGACTAGCGATGCAGATACGCAGTATTTT
cdr3_aa: CSAAGTSDADTQYF

v_call: TRBV12-3/TRBV12-4
d_call: NA
clone_size: NA
j_call: TRBJ1-2
cdr3_nt: TGTGCCAGCAAAGCTACAGGGCCCAACTATGGCTACACCTTC
cdr3_aa: CASKATGPNYGYTF

v_call: TRBV29-1
d_call: NA
clone_size: NA
j_call: TRBJ2-5
cdr3_nt: TGCAGCGTTGAGCCGAGGACAACCCAGACCCAGTACTTC
cdr3_aa: CSVEPRTTQTQYF

v_call: TRBV5-1
d_call: NA
clone_size: NA
j_call: TRBJ2-1
cdr3_nt: TGCGCCAGCAGCTTGGCAGATGGGGTCTCCTACAATGAGCAGTTCTTC
cdr3_aa: CASSLADGVSYNEQFF